This note documents a single TCR beta chain sequence. What it binds is not known. Pooled in the analysis were second doses at about 4 or about 12 weeks. The data were produced by immunoSEQ multiplex PCR, yet TCRdb's version contains in-frame clones alone and is incomplete. The profile shows roughly 86,000 clones, around 84% of them singletons. The sample comes from a study of T cell responses to AZD1222 COVID-19 vaccine. Study-wide findings and caveats: The breadth and depth of Spike-specific TCRs increased once two AZD1222 doses had been given. Recipients of AZD1222 seropositive at baseline numbered only five or six. A mostly white British donor set with more females was recruited, and clonal diversity was possibly underestimated.

The sample in question was peripheral blood, obtained 28 days after the second AZD1222 dose. The source of this sequence is an adult who received the AZD1222 COVID-19 vaccine.

Written as DNA, the CDR3 is TGTGCCAGCAGCTTGGCAGGGGAATATGGCTACACCTTC. Encoded protein: CASSLAGEYGYTF. The chain carries TRBV5-4 and TRBJ1-2, with TRBD1 as a possible D gene (6 bases). CDR1 is SGHNT, CDR2 YYREEE, per germline (reference sequence). V was trimmed by 0 bases and J by 5 bases, leaving 8 bases between them. There are 13 residues in the CDR3.